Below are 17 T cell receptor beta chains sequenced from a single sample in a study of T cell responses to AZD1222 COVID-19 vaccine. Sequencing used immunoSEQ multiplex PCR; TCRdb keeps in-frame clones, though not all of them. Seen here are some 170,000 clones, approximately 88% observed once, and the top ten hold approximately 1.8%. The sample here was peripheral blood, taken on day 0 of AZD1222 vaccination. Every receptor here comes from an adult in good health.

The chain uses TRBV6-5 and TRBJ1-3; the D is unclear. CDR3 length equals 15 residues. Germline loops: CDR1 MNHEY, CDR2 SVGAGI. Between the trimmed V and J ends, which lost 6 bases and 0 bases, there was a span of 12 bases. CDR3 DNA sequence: TGTGCCAGCAGACGCGGGGTTAGCTCTGGAAACACCATATATTTT. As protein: CASRRGVSSGNTIYF.

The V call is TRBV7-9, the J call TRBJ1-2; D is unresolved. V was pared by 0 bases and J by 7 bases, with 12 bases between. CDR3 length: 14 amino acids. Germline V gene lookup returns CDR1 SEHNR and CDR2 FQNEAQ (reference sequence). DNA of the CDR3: TGTGCCAGCAGCTTAGCAGGGAGTCTTAGTGGCTACACCTTC. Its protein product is CASSLAGSLSGYTF.

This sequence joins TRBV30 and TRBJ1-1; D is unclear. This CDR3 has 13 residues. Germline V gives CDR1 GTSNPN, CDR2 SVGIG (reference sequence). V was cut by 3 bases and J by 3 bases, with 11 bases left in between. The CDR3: CAWRAGSDTEAFF. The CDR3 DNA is TGTGCCTGGAGGGCTGGGTCCGACACTGAAGCTTTCTTT. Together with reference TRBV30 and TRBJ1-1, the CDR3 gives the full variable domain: SQTIHQWPATLVQPVGSPLSLECTVEGTSNPNLYWYRQAAGRGLQLLFYSVGIGQISSEVPQNLSASRPQDRQFILSSKKLLLSDSGFYLCAWRAGSDTEAFFGQGTRLTVV.

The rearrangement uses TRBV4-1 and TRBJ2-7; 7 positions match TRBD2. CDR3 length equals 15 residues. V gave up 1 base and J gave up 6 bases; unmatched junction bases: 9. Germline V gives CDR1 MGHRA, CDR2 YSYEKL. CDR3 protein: CASSQVQGSGIEQYF. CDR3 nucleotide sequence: TGCGCCAGCAGCCAAGTTCAGGGCAGCGGGATCGAGCAGTACTTC.

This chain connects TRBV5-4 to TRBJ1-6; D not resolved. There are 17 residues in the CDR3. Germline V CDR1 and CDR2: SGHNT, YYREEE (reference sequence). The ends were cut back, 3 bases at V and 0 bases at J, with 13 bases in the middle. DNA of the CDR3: TGTGCCAGCAGCTCCGGAGGCAGGAGCTCCTATAATTCACCCCTCCACTTT. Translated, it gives CASSSGGRSSYNSPLHF. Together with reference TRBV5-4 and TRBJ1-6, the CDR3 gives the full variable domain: ETGVTQSPTHLIKTRGQQVTLRCSSQSGHNTVSWYQQALGQGPQFIFQYYREEENGRGNFPPRFSGLQFPNYSSELNVNALELDDSALYLCASSSGGRSSYNSPLHFGNGTRLTVT.

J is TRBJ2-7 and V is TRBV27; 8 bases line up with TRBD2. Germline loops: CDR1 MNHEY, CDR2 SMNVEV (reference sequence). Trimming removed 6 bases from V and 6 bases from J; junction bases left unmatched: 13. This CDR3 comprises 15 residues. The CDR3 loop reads CASRLSGGGITEQYF. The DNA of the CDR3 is TGTGCCAGCAGACTTTCGGGGGGGGGCATAACCGAGCAGTACTTC.

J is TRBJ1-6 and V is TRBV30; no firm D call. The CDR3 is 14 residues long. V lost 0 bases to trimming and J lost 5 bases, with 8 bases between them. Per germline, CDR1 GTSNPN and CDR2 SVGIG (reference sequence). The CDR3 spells CAWSVGQNNSPLHF. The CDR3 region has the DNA TGTGCCTGGAGTGTGGGCCAGAATAATTCACCCCTCCACTTT.

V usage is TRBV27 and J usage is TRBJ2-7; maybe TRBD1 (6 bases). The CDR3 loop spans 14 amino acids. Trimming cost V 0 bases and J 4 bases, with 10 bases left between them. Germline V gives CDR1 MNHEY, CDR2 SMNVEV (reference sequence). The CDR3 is CASSLSGGQYEQYF. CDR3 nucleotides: TGTGCCAGCAGTTTATCTGGCGGACAGTACGAGCAGTACTTC.

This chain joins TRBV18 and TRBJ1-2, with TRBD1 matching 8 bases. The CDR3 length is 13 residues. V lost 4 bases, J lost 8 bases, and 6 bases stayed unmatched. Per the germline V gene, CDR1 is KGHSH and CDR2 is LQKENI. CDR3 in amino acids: CASSLGTGGGYTF. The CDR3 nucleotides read TGTGCCAGCTCACTCGGGACAGGAGGAGGCTACACCTTC.

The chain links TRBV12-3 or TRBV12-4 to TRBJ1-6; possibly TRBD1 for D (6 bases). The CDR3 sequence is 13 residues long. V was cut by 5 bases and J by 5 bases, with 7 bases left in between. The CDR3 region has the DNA TGTGCCAGCAGTCGGACAGATAATTCACCCCTCCACTTT. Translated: CASSRTDNSPLHF.

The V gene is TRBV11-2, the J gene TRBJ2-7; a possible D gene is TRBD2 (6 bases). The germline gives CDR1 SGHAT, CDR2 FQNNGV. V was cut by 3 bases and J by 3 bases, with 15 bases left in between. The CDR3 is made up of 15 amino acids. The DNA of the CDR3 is TGTGCCAGCAGCTTCTCCACGGGGGAGAGCTACGAGCAGTACGTC. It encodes CASSFSTGESYEQYV.

CDR3: CASSVDGQGALDNEQFF. In nucleotides, the CDR3 is TGTGCCAGCAGCGTAGATGGACAGGGGGCGCTTGACAATGAGCAGTTCTTC. The V and J genes are TRBV9 and TRBJ2-1; 11 nucleotides line up with TRBD1. The CDR3 has 17 amino acids. The germline CDR1 and CDR2 sequences are SGDLS and YYNGEE. Trimming took 0 bases from V and 5 from J; bases not matched to a gene: 7.

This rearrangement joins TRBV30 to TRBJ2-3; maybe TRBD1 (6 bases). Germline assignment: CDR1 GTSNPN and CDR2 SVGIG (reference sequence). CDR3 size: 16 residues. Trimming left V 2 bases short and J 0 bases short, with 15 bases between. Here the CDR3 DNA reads TGTGCCTGGAGTCCCGACAGGTCCCATAGCACAGATACGCAGTATTTT. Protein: CAWSPDRSHSTDTQYF.

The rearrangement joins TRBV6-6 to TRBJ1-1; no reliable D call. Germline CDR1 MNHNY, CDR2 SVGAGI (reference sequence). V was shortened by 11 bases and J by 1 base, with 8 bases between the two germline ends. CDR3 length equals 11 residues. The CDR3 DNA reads TGTGCCTCTCTACAGAACACTGAAGCTTTCTTT. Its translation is CASLQNTEAFF.

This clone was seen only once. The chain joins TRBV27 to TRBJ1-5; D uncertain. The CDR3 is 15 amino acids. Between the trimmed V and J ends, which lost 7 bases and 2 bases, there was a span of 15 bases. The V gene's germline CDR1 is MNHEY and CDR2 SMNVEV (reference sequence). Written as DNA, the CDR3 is TGTGCCAGCAAGGGTCTACAGAGTGGCAATCAGCCCCAGCATTTT. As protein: CASKGLQSGNQPQHF.

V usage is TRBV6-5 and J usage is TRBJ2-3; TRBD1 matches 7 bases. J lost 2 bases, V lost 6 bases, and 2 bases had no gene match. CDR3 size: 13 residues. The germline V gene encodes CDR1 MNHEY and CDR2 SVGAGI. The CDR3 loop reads CASRQGDTDTQYF. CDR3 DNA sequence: TGTGCCAGCAGGCAGGGGGACACAGATACGCAGTATTTT.

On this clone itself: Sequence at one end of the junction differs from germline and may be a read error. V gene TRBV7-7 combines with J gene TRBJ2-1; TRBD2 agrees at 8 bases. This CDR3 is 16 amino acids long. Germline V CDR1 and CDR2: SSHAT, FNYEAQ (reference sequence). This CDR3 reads CASSPIIGLAGNEQFF. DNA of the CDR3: TGTGCTAGCAGCCCCATAATCGGACTAGCTGGGAATGAGCAGTTCTTC.